At least ten counts were recorded for the clone carrying this T cell receptor beta chain. The antigen is not known. The entry originates in a study of T cells in Graves' hyperthyroidism and ophthalmopathy. Findings of the study overall: Ophthalmopathy was model-predicted a median roughly 6.2 months pre-onset. Blood held most thyroid clonotypes expanded above 0.001 frequency.

RNA transcripts yielded amplified TCR beta CDR3 regions. With the HTBI primer set, the TCR CDR3 went through a first round of RT-PCR. TCRdb redid the calling of the multiplex PCR reads with MiXCR, one entry per CDR3 protein. The repertoire holds nearly 600,000 distinct CDR3 sequences, with over 12% as singletons. The source of this sequence is a young woman with Graves' ophthalmopathy. The specimen sequenced was blood.

The CDR3 sequence is CASSEPGGTGNQETQYF. CDR3 nucleotides: TGTGCCAGCAGTGAACCGGGGGGGACAGGGAATCAAGAGACCCAGTACTTC. This rearrangement joins TRBV28 to TRBJ2-5, with D maybe TRBD1 (9 bases). This CDR3 spans 17 amino acids. V gave up 5 bases and J gave up 2 bases, with 21 bases separating them. CDR1 is MDHEN, CDR2 SYDVKM, per germline.